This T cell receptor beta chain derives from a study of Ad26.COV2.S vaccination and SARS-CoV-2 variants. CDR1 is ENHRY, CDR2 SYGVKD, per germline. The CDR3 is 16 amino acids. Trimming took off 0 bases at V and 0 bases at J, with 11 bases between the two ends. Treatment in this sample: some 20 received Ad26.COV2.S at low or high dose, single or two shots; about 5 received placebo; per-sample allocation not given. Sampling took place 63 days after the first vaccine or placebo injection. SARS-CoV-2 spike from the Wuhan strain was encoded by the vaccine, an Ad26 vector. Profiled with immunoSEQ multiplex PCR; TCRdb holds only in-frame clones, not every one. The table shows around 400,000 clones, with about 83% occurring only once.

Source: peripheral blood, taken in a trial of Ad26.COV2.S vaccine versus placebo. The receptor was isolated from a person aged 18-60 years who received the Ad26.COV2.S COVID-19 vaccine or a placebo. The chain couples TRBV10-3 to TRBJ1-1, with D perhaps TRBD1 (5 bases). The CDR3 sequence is CAISESERQLNTEAFF. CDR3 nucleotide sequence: TGTGCCATCAGTGAGTCTGAGAGACAGTTGAACACTGAAGCTTTCTTT.